The clone carrying this T cell receptor beta chain turned up a few times. This CDR3 is 14 amino acids long. The V and J ends lost 8 bases and 1 base respectively, with 12 bases between them. Germline CDR1 MGHDK, CDR2 SYGVNS. This specimen comes from a study of blood T cell repertoires in COVID-19. Generated by immunoSEQ multiplex PCR, the TCRdb table keeps only in-frame clones and is missing some. The table includes around 250,000 clones, about nine tenths detected once. The sample was peripheral blood. This rearrangement joins TRBV25-1 to TRBJ1-5, with D possibly TRBD1 on 6 matching bases. This TCR was sampled from a man aged 60 to 75 with acute or convalescent COVID-19. The CDR3 reads CASGGGASNQPQHF. The CDR3 bases are TGTGCCAGCGGGGGGGGCGCGAGCAATCAGCCCCAGCATTTT.